These 18 T cell receptor beta chains were sequenced from one sample in a study of cytomegalovirus exposure and HLA in healthy donors. The PCR employed 60 Vbeta primers together with 13 Jbeta primers. Sequencing was performed with immunoSEQ multiplex PCR; in TCRdb, only in-frame clones are kept and a portion is missing. Of around 270,000 clones in the sample, 80% were seen once. The material sequenced was PBMCs. All receptors come from a girl aged 2-10 years in good health and CMV-seronegative.

The V call is TRBV2, the J call TRBJ2-1, with D perhaps matching TRBD2 (5 bases). Germline CDR1 reads SNHLY; CDR2 reads FYNNEI. Trimming took 10 bases from V and 6 from J, leaving 19 bases between them. The CDR3 contains 14 residues. The DNA of the CDR3 is TGTGCCAACGTTGAGCTAGGAGAGGGCAATGAGCAGTTCTTC. This encodes CANVELGEGNEQFF.

J is TRBJ2-1 and V is TRBV27; 7 bases line up with TRBD1. This CDR3 is built from 17 residues. The germline CDR1 and CDR2 sequences are MNHEY and SMNVEV (reference sequence). V trimming: 3 bases; J trimming: 4 bases; junction bases outside the gene matches: 12. The CDR3 loop is CASSFFETGNLYNEQFF. CDR3 coding DNA: TGTGCCAGCAGTTTTTTTGAGACAGGGAACCTTTACAATGAGCAGTTCTTC.

The chain joins TRBV28 to TRBJ2-3; D is perhaps TRBD2 (6 bases). Per the germline V gene, CDR1 is MDHEN and CDR2 is SYDVKM. V was cut by 6 bases and J by 2 bases, with 15 bases left in between. The CDR3 covers 15 residues. The CDR3 loop reads CASSPRGTATDTQYF. The CDR3 region has the DNA TGTGCCAGCAGCCCTCGGGGGACTGCCACAGATACGCAGTATTTT.

The chain combines TRBV28 with TRBJ2-1; possible D gene TRBD2, 5 bases. Trimming stripped 2 bases from V and 6 bases from J, with 11 bases between. CDR1 MDHEN and CDR2 SYDVKM come from the germline V gene. This CDR3 has 14 amino acids. Here the CDR3 reads CASSLTGVGNEQFF. The DNA of the CDR3 is TGTGCCAGCAGTTTAACCGGGGTGGGCAATGAGCAGTTCTTC.

V and J are TRBV10-3 and TRBJ2-3, with TRBD2 matching over 11 bases. Germline V gene data show CDR1 as ENHRY and CDR2 as SYGVKD. The CDR3 totals 14 residues. V gave up 6 bases and J gave up 4 bases; unmatched junction bases: 3. The CDR3 sequence: CAIRTSGSPDTQYF. CDR3 DNA sequence: TGTGCCATCAGAACTAGCGGGAGCCCAGATACGCAGTATTTT.

This chain joins TRBV7-9 and TRBJ2-5; no clear D gene. CDR3 size: 13 residues. V dropped 6 bases and J dropped 2 bases, with 10 bases sitting between them. The germline gives CDR1 SEHNR, CDR2 FQNEAQ (reference sequence). Here the CDR3 reads CASRLPLQETQYF. The CDR3, as DNA: TGTGCCAGCAGATTACCCCTACAAGAGACCCAGTACTTC.

The chain uses TRBV7-8 and TRBJ2-7, with 10 bases that match TRBD1. CDR3 length equals 15 residues. Per the germline V gene, CDR1 is SGHVS and CDR2 is FQNEAQ. Trimming cost V 1 base and J 3 bases; bases outside gene matches: 3. The CDR3 nucleotides are TGTGCCAGCAGCTTAGTGGGGGACAGGGGCTACGAGCAGTACTTC. It codes for CASSLVGDRGYEQYF. The whole variable domain, filled in from reference TRBV7-8 and TRBJ2-7, reads GAGVSQSPRYKVAKRGQDVALRCDPISGHVSLFWYQQALGQGPEFLTYFQNEAQLDKSGLPSDRFFAERPEGSVSTLKIQRTQQEDSAVYLCASSLVGDRGYEQYFGPGTRLTVT.

The chain employs TRBV9 and TRBJ2-5; 10 bases fit TRBD2. The J call may be in error: the DNA end matches TRBJ2-7 better. Germline assignment: CDR1 SGDLS and CDR2 YYNGEE. The CDR3 contains 16 residues. The CDR3 nucleotides read TGTGCCAGCAGCGTAGAAGCTAGCGGGAGTACCTACGAGCAGTACTTC. This sequence encodes CASSVEASGSTYEQYF.

J is TRBJ1-1 and V is TRBV29-1; no clear D gene. The CDR3 is made up of 12 amino acids. V lost 7 bases, J lost 1 base, and 10 bases lay in between. Per germline, CDR1 SQVTM and CDR2 ANQGSEA. CDR3 coding DNA: TGCAGCGGACGACAAGAGAACACTGAAGCTTTCTTT. This codes for CSGRQENTEAFF.

DNA of the CDR3: TGTGCCAGCAGCTTGGCCGTGGACAGTATCTATGGCTACACCTTC. It encodes CASSLAVDSIYGYTF. The chain recombines TRBV5-4 with TRBJ1-2, with D perhaps TRBD1 (6 bases). CDR1 and CDR2 (germline): SGHNT, YYREEE (reference sequence). The CDR3 has 15 amino acids. Trimming removed 0 bases from V and 4 bases from J, with 13 bases in between.

With regard to this clone: Germline and junction disagree at one end, which may indicate a read error. The chain is built from TRBV7-9 and TRBJ2-5; D not resolved. Germline lookup yields CDR1 SEHNR and CDR2 FQNEAQ (reference sequence). CDR3 length: 15 residues. For the CDR3, the DNA is TGTTCCAGCAGCTTATCCCGGTTGAGGCAAGAGACCCAGTACTTC. Translation: CSSSLSRLRQETQYF.

This rearrangement joins TRBV6-5 to TRBJ1-6, with D perhaps TRBD1 (6 bases). This CDR3 has 15 amino acids. The germline V gene encodes CDR1 MNHEY and CDR2 SVGAGI. Trimming removed 6 bases at V and 7 bases at J, with 16 bases between. CDR3 region: CASRWNDRRNSPLHF. CDR3 nucleotides: TGTGCCAGCAGATGGAATGACAGGAGAAATTCACCCCTCCACTTT.

V usage is TRBV2 and J usage is TRBJ2-7; 7 nucleotides align to TRBD2. The CDR3 is 18 residues long. V dropped 5 bases and J dropped 1; count of bases not matched to a gene: 17. Germline assignment: CDR1 SNHLY and CDR2 FYNNEI. The CDR3 sequence is CASSSSPIWGGESYEQYF. CDR3 sequence (DNA): TGTGCCAGCAGTTCATCACCTATATGGGGGGGGGAGTCCTACGAGCAGTACTTC.

V is TRBV7-3 and J is TRBJ2-2; D may be TRBD1 (5 bases). Germline assignment: CDR1 SGHTA and CDR2 FQGTGA. V was shortened by 2 bases and J by 6 bases, with 16 bases between the two germline ends. The CDR3 length is 16 residues. The CDR3 sequence is CASSLGVQGMPGELFF. The CDR3 nucleotides read TGTGCCAGCAGCTTAGGCGTCCAGGGTATGCCCGGGGAGCTGTTTTTT.

This chain joins TRBV6-6 and TRBJ1-1; 7 bases match TRBD1. This CDR3 is 14 amino acids long. Germline CDR1 is MNHNY and CDR2 is SVGAGI (reference sequence). With 4 bases clipped from V and 4 bases from J, the junction kept 6 bases outside the gene matches. Here the CDR3 reads CASSLGRGTTEAFF. As DNA, the CDR3 is TGTGCCAGCAGTTTAGGCAGGGGGACCACTGAAGCTTTCTTT.

This chain links TRBV5-5 with TRBJ1-5, with a tentative D call TRBD1 (5 bases). The CDR3 is 17 amino acids. Germline V gives CDR1 SGHKS, CDR2 YYEKEE (reference sequence). V dropped 1 base and J dropped 5 bases, with 19 bases sitting between them. The CDR3 protein is CASSLKRGGEGDQPQHF. The DNA of the CDR3 is TGTGCCAGCAGCTTGAAGAGGGGAGGAGAGGGAGATCAGCCCCAGCATTTT.

The rearrangement joins TRBV7-2 to TRBJ2-5; TRBD1 is a possible D gene (5 bases). The end of the DNA is better explained by TRBJ2-7, so the J call may be wrong. This CDR3 has 14 residues. Germline loops: CDR1 SGHTA, CDR2 FQGNSA. The DNA for the CDR3 is TGTGCCAGCAGCTCCTGGCAGGGCCCCTACGAGCAGTACTTC. This codes for CASSSWQGPYEQYF.

J is TRBJ2-2 and V is TRBV2; 10 nucleotides agree with TRBD2. The V gene end was trimmed by 8 bases and the J gene end by 6 bases; junction bases not matched to a gene: 9. Germline lookup yields CDR1 SNHLY and CDR2 FYNNEI. The CDR3 runs to 15 residues. The chain's CDR3 is CASPNGTSDSGELFF. CDR3 sequence (DNA): TGTGCCAGCCCAAACGGGACTAGCGATTCCGGGGAGCTGTTTTTT.